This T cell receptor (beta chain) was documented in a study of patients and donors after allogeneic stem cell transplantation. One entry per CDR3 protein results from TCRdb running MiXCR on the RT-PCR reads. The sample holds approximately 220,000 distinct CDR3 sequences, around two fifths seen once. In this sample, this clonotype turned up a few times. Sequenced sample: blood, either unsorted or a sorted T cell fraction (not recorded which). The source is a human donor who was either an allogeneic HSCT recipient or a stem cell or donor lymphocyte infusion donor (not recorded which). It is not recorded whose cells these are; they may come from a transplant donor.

Written as DNA, the CDR3 is TGTGCCAGCAGCCACCCAAATAACAGGGTATGCGAGCAGTACTTC. Amino acid sequence: CASSHPNNRVCEQYF. V usage is TRBV21-1 and J usage is TRBJ2-7; the D call TRBD1 from the table was never checked on the DNA. TRBV21-1 is a known pseudogene. The CDR3 length is 15 residues.